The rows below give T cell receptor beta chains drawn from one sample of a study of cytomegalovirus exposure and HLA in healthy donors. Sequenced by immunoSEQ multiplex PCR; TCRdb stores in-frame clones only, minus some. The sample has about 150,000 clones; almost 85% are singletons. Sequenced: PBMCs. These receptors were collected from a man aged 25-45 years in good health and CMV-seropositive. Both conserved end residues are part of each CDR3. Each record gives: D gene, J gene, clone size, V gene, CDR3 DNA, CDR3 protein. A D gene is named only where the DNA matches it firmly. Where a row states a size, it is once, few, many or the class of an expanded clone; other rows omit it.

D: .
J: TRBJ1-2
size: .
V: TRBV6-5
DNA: TGTGCCAGCAGCCCTACTAGACAGGCGTCCTATGGCTACACCTTC
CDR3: CASSPTRQASYGYTF

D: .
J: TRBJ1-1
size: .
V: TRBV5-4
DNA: TGTGCCAGCAGCACTCCAGGGAATTTAAACACTGAAGCTTTCTTT
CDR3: CASSTPGNLNTEAFF

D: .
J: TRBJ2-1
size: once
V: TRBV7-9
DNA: TGTGCCAGCAGCCGCCTGTTAGTGTCTAGATACAATGAGCAGTTCTTC
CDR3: CASSRLLVSRYNEQFF

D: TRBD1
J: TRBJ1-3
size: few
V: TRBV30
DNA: TGTGCCTGGAGTGCGACAGGGGCCTCCTCTGGAAACACCATATATTTT
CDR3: CAWSATGASSGNTIYF

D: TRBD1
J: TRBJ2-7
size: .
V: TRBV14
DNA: TGTGCCAGCAGCCCGACAGGGTGGGAGCAGTACTTC
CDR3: CASSPTGWEQYF

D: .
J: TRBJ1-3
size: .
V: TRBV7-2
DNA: TGTGCCAGCAGTTTGGTGGGCTCCGGAAACACCATATATTTT
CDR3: CASSLVGSGNTIYF

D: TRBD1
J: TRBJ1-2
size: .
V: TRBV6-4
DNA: TGTGCCAGCAGTGCCCACGGGACAGGGGGAAACTATGGCTACACCTTC
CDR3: CASSAHGTGGNYGYTF

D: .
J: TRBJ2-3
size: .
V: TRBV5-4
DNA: TGTGCCAGCAGCTTGGGGGAGGTGGGCACAGATACGCAGTATTTT
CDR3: CASSLGEVGTDTQYF

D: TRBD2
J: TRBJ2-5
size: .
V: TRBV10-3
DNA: TGTGCCATCAGTGAGTCGACTAGCAGGGAGACCCAGTACTTC
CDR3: CAISESTSRETQYF

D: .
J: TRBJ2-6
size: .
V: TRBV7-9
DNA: TGTGCCAGCAGCCCCCTAACTGGGGCCAACGTCCTGACTTTC
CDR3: CASSPLTGANVLTF

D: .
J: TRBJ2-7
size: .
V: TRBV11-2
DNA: TGTGCCAGCAGCTCCACAGGGCGTAAAAGTTACGAGCAGTACTTC
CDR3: CASSSTGRKSYEQYF

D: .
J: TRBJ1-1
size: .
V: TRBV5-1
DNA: TGCGCCAGCAGCTTTTCGGGGGGGCATGCTGAAGCTTTCTTT
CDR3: CASSFSGGHAEAFF

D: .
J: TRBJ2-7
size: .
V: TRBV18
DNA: TGTGCCAGCTCACCACCGGGCCAGCCCTCCTACGAGCAGTACTTC
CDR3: CASSPPGQPSYEQYF

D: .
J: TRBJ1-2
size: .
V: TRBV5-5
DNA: TGTGCCAGCAGCTTGGTGGGAGGACACCCTAACTATGGCTACACCTTC
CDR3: CASSLVGGHPNYGYTF

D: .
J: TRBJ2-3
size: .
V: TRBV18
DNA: TGTGCCAGCTCACCGGACTACTCTCCCACAGATACGCAGTATTTT
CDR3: CASSPDYSPTDTQYF

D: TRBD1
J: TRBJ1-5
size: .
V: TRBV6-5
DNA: TGTGCCAGCAGTTCGGACAGGTTGAATCAGCCCCAGCATTTT
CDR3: CASSSDRLNQPQHF

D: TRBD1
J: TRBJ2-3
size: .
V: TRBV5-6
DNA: TGTGCCAGCAGCTTTCGAAGGACAGGGGATTTGGATACGCAGTATTTT
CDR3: CASSFRRTGDLDTQYF

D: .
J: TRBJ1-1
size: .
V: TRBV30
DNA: TGTGCCTGGTTCCAGGGAAGGGCGGACACTGAAGCTTTCTTT
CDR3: CAWFQGRADTEAFF

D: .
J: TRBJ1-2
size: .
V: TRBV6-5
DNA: TGTGCCAGCAGTTACGGCAGACTAAATGGCTACACCTTC
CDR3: CASSYGRLNGYTF

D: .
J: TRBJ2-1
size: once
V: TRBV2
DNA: TGTGCCAGCAGGAGGGCCCTGCTGGAGAATGAGCAGTTCTTC
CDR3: CASRRALLENEQFF

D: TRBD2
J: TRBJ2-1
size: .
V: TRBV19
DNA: TGTGCCAGTAGTATAGCGGCTAGCGGGGCGGTGAGCTCCTACAATGAGCAGTTCTTC
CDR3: CASSIAASGAVSSYNEQFF

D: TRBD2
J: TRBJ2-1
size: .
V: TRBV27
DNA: TGTGCCAGCATCGCGGGGGGGCCAAACAATGAGCAGTTCTTC
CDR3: CASIAGGPNNEQFF

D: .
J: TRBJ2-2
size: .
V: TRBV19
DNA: TGTGCCAGTAGTATAGAGGAGGGGTTCACCGGGGAGCTGTTTTTT
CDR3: CASSIEEGFTGELFF

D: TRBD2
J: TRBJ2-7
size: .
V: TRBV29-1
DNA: TGCAGCGTCGGACTAGGCCTGGGCTACGAGCAGTACTTC
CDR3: CSVGLGLGYEQYF

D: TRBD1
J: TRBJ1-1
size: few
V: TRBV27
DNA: TGTGCCAGCAAGCCGAGGACAGGGGTGAACACTGAAGCTTTCTTT
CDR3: CASKPRTGVNTEAFF

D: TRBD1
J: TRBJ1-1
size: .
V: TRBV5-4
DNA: TGTGCCAGCAGCTTGGGGACAGGGGGAAGTGATACTGAAGCTTTCTTT
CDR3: CASSLGTGGSDTEAFF

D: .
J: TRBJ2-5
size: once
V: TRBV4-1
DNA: TGCGCCAGCAGCCTAACAGTCGGAGAGACCCAGTACTTC
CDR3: CASSLTVGETQYF

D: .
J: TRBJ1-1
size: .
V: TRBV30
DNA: TGTGCCTGGCAGATTTTAAGTGGGAACACTGAAGCTTTCTTT
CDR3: CAWQILSGNTEAFF

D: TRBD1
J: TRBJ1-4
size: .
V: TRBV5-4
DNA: TGTGCCAGCAGCTTGAGAACAGGGGGCGCAGAAAAACTGTTTTTT
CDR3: CASSLRTGGAEKLFF

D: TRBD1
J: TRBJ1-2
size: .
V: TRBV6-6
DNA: TGTGCCAGCAGTCCCCAGGGGGTTGGTTTCGGTGGCTACACCTTC
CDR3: CASSPQGVGFGGYTF

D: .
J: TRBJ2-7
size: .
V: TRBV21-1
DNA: TGTGCCAGCACCGTCCCGGAGACAGGGACCCCCTACGAGCAGTACTTC
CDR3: CASTVPETGTPYEQYF

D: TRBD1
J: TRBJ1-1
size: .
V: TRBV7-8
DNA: TGTGCCAGCAGCCTAGGGGGCGGATCGGCTGAAGCTTTCTTT
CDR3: CASSLGGGSAEAFF